The clone carrying this T cell receptor beta chain was observed at least ten times. The antigen is undetermined. These data come from a study of shared clonotypes between healthy human individuals. Study-level findings and limits: Represented diversity (both genetic and exposure-history) was limited by the small number of donors. Investigators expected sequencing depth to affect clonotype sharing among donors.

Unsorted samples used about 90 million PBMCs for genomic DNA. Germline CDR1 and CDR2: MNHNY and SVGAGI (reference sequence). V shed 8 bases and J shed 0 bases, with 8 bases lying between them. The CDR3 runs 13 residues. Ten immunoSEQ deep assay plates served to sequence unsorted PBMC DNA. Using immunoSEQ multiplex PCR, the repertoire was profiled, and TCRdb retains in-frame clones only, with some absent. This sample yields roughly 490,000 clones, of which around 80% are seen a single time; 10% to 15% belongs to the top ten. The TCR originated in a woman aged 40 to 50 in good health. Some clones in this sample may be carry-over from other donors' samples. The sample comprised PBMCs. The chain combines TRBV6-6 with TRBJ1-5; D ambiguous. This chain's CDR3 is CASRPNSNQPQHF. The DNA of the CDR3 is TGTGCCAGCCGACCCAATAGCAATCAGCCCCAGCATTTT.